The T cell receptor (beta chain) described here comes from a study of blood T cell repertoires in COVID-19. Sequencing used immunoSEQ multiplex PCR; TCRdb keeps in-frame clones, though not all of them. The sample consists of some 130,000 clones, around 90% of them appearing once. V lost 5 bases and J lost 12; bases outside the gene matches: 5. The CDR3 consists of 13 residues. CDR1 SGHAT and CDR2 FQNNGV come from the germline V gene. This rearrangement joins TRBV11-2 to TRBJ2-1; 12 positions agree with TRBD1. The sequence was obtained from a man over 45 with active COVID-19. The sample comprised peripheral blood. CDR3 in amino acids: CASSPGTGGGQFF. CDR3 sequence (DNA): TGTGCCAGCAGCCCCGGGACAGGGGGCGGGCAGTTCTTC.